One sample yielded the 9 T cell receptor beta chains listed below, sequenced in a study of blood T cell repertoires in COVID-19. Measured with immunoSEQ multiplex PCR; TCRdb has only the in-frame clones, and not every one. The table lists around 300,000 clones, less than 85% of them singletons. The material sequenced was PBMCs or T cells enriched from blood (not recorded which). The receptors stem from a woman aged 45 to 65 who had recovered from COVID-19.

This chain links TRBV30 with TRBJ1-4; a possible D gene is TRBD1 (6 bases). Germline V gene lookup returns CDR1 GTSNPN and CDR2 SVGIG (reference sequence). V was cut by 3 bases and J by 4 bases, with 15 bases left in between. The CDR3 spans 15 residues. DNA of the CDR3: TGTGCCTGGAGCCCAGGGGAGACCTTTAATGAAAAACTGTTTTTT. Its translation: CAWSPGETFNEKLFF.

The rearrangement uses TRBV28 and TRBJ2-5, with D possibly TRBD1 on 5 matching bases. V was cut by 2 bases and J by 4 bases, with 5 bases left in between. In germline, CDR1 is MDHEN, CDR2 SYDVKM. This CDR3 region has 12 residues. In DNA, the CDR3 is TGTGCCAGCAGTTTACAGGGAGAGACCCAGTACTTC. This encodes CASSLQGETQYF.

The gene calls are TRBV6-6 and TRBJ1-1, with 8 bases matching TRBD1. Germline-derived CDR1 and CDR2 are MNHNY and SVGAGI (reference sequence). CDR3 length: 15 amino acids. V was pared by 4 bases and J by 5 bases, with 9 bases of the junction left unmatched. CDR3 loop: CASSSSTGATTEAFF. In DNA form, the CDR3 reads TGTGCCAGCAGTTCGTCGACAGGGGCGACGACTGAAGCTTTCTTT.

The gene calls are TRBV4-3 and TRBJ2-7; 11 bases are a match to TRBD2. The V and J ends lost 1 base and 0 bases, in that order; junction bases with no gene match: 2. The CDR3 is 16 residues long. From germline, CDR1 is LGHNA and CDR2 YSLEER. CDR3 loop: CASSQGLAGGSYEQYF. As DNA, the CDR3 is TGCGCCAGCAGCCAAGGGCTAGCGGGGGGCTCCTACGAGCAGTACTTC.

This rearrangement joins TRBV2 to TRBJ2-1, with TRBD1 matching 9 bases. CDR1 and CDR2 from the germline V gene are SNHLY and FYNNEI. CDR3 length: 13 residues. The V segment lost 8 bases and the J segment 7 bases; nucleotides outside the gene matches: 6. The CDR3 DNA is TGTGCCAGCTGCAACGACAGGGGGAATGAGCAGTTCTTC. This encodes CASCNDRGNEQFF. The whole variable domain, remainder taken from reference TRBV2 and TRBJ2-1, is EPEVTQTPSHQVTQMGQEVILRCVPISNHLYFYWYRQILGQKVEFLVSFYNNEISEKSEIFDDQFSVERPDGSNFTLKIRSTKLEDSAMYFCASCNDRGNEQFFGPGTRLTVL.

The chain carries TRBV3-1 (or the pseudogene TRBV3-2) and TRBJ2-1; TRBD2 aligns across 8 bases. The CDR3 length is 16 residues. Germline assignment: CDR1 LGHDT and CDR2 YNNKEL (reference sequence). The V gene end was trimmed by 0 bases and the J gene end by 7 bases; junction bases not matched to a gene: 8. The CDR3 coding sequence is TGTGCCAGCAGCCAAGATGGGACTAGTATTCGGAATGAGCAGTTCTTC. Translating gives CASSQDGTSIRNEQFF.

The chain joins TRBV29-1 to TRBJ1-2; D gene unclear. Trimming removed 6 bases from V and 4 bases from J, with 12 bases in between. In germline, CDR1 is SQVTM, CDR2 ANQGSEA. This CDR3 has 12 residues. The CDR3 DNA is TGCAGCGTGCCGACGGAGCTCTATGGCTACACCTTC. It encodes CSVPTELYGYTF.

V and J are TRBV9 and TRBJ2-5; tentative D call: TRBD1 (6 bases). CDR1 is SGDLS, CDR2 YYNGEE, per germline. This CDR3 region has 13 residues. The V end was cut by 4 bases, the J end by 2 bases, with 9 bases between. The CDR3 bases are TGTGCCAGCAGCTTCGGACAGCAAGAGACCCAGTACTTC. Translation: CASSFGQQETQYF.

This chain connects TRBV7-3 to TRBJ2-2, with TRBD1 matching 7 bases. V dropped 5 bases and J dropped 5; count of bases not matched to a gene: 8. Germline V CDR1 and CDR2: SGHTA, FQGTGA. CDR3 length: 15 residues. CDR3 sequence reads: CASSLEDRRTGELFF. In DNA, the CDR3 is TGTGCCAGCAGCCTTGAGGACAGGCGGACCGGGGAGCTGTTTTTT.